Listed here are 2 T cell receptor beta chains from one sample, sequenced in a study of T cell responses to AZD1222 COVID-19 vaccine. Sequencing used immunoSEQ multiplex PCR; TCRdb keeps in-frame clones, though not all of them. The table lists 150,000 to 200,000 clones, about 88% of them singletons. This specimen was peripheral blood, taken 28 days after the second AZD1222 dose. These receptors were obtained from an adult who received the AZD1222 COVID-19 vaccine.

The chain links TRBV28 to TRBJ2-3; TRBD2 agrees at 7 bases. The CDR3 loop spans 15 amino acids. Losses at the gene ends were 3 bases for V and 4 bases for J; bases not matched to a gene: 7. Germline CDR1 and CDR2: MDHEN and SYDVKM. CDR3 in amino acids: CASSFGGGPADTQYF. CDR3 sequence (DNA): TGTGCCAGCAGTTTTGGGGGAGGGCCAGCAGATACGCAGTATTTT.

This chain links TRBV6-5 with TRBJ2-7, with D unresolved. Trimming cost V 5 bases and J 2 bases, with 13 bases left between them. CDR1 MNHEY and CDR2 SVGAGI come from the germline V gene. The CDR3 loop spans 14 amino acids. In DNA form, the CDR3 reads TGTGCCAGCAGTCCAGTTGACGGAACCTACGAGCAGTACTTC. It yields the protein CASSPVDGTYEQYF.